One sample yielded the 2 T cell receptor beta chains listed below, sequenced in a study of blood T cells in healthy people across ages (dated by TCRdb to between 2014 and 2016). The protocol used for the library was 5' RACE. Sequencer: Illumina HiSeq 2500. The second PCR ran for roughly 7 to 11 cycles and used a J-beta primer mix along with a sample-barcoded 5' primer. Clones were called with MiXCR by TCRdb after fastp trimmed the public reads at Q25, and only in-frame beta chains were retained. Entries are consolidated by CDR3 protein sequence, retaining the most common genes and DNA. Counted in this sample were 1.5 million to 2 million distinct CDR3 sequences; 30% to 40% of them appeared once. The ten largest make up approximately 11% of the sample. Material: blood. The receptor set was obtained from a woman aged 25 to 39 in good health.

Turning to this clonotype: With a much larger clone just one base away, this may be a read error. V usage is TRBV5-5 and J usage is TRBJ2-7; D may match TRBD1 or TRBD2 (6 bases each). Trimming removed 1 base at V and 4 bases at J, with 21 bases between. The CDR3 has 17 amino acids. The germline CDR1 and CDR2 sequences are SGHKS and YYEKEE (reference sequence). The CDR3 loop is CASSLSGGSGEGYEQYF. For the CDR3, the DNA is TGTGCCAGCAGCTTGTCCGGGGGATCAGGGGAAGGATACGAGCAGTACTTC.

The genes are TRBV6-1 and TRBJ2-2; D possibly uses TRBD1 or TRBD2 (5 bases each). V was cut by 4 bases and J by 4 bases, with 13 bases left in between. In germline, CDR1 is MNHNS, CDR2 SASEGT. The CDR3 spans 15 residues. The CDR3 spells CASSAGGWATGELFF. DNA of the CDR3: TGTGCCAGCAGTGCTGGGGGATGGGCCACCGGGGAGCTGTTTTTT.